The entry below gives a single T cell receptor beta chain sequence along with its context. The length of the CDR3 is 12 residues. Trimming left V 5 bases short and J 9 bases short, with 11 bases between. CDR1 and CDR2 (germline): MRHNA, SNTAGT. Single viable CD3+CD4+CD8-CD45RO+ cells were sorted as the memory CD4+ T cells. This entry belongs to a study of memory CD4+ T cells and cytomegalovirus serostatus. Authors' analysis steps: Out-of-frame sequences were removed, leaving roughly 2,200,000 distinct TCRbeta sequences. Only in-frame clones appear in the TCRdb table, and some are missing; sequencing was by immunoSEQ multiplex PCR. That table is the source of V, J and clone size, and D and trimming were worked out from the DNA. The sample includes over 55,000 clones, roughly four fifths seen only once; the top ten take less than 0.9%.

V is TRBV6-4 and J is TRBJ2-1; D unresolved. What was sequenced was memory CD4+ T cells from blood. The TCR was taken from an adult in good health and CMV-seronegative. The CDR3 is CASSRRGVEQFF. The CDR3 nucleotides are TGTGCCAGCAGTAGGCGCGGTGTTGAGCAGTTCTTC.